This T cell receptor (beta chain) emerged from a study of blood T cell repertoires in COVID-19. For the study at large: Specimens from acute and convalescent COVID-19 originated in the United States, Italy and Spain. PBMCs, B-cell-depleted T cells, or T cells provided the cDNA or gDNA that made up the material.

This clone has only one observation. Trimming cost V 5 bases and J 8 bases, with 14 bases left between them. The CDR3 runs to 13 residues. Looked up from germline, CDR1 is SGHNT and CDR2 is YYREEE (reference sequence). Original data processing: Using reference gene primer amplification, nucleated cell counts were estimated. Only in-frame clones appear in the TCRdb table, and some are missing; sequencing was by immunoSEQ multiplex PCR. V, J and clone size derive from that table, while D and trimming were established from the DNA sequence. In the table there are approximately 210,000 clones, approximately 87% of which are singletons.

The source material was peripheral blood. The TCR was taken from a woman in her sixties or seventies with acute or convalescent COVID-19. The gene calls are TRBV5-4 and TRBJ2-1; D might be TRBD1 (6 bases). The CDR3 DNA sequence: TGTGCCAGCAGTTACGACAGGAGTTATGAGCAGTTCTTC. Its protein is CASSYDRSYEQFF.